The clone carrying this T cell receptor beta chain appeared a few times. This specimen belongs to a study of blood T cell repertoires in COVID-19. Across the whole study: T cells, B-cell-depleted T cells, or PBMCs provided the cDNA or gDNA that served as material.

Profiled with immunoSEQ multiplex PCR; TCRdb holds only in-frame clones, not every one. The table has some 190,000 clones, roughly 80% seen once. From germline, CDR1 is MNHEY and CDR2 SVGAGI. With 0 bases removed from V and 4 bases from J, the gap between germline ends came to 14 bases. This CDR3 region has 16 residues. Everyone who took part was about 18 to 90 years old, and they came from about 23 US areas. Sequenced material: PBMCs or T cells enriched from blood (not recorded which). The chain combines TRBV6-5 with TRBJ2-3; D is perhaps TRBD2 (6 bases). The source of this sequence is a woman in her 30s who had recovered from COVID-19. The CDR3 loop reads CASSYSEGTSADTQYF. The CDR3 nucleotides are TGTGCCAGCAGTTACTCGGAGGGGACCTCTGCAGATACGCAGTATTTT.